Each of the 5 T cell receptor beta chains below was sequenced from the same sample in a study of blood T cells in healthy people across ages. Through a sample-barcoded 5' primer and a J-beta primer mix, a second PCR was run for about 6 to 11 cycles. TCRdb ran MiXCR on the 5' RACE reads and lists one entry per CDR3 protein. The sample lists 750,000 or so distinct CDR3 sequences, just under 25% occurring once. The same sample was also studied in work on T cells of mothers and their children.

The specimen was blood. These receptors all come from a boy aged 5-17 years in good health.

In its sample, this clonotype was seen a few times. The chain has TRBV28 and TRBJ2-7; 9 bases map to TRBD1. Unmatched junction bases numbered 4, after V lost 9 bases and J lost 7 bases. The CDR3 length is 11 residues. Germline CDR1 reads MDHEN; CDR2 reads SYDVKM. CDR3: CASNRGQEQYF. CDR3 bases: TGTGCCAGTAACAGGGGGCAAGAGCAGTACTTC.

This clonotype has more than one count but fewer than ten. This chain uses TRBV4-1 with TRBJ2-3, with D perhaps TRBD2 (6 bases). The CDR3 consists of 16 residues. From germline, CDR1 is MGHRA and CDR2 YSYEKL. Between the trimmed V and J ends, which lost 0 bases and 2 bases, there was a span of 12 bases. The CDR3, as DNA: TGCGCCAGCAGCCAAGAGGGCGGGAAATACACAGATACGCAGTATTTT. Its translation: CASSQEGGKYTDTQYF.

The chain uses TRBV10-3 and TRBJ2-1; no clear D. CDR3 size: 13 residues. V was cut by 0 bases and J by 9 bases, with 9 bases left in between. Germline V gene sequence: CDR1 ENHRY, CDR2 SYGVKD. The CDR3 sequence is CAISESTEFEQFF. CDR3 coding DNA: TGTGCCATCAGTGAGTCGACGGAGTTTGAGCAGTTCTTC.

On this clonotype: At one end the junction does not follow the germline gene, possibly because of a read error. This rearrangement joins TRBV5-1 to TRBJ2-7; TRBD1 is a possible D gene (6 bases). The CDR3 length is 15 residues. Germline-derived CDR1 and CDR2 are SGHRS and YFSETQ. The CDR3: CASSLEGDQTYEQYF. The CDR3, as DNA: TGCGCCAGCAGCTTGGAGGGGGACCAGACCTACGAACAGTACTTC.

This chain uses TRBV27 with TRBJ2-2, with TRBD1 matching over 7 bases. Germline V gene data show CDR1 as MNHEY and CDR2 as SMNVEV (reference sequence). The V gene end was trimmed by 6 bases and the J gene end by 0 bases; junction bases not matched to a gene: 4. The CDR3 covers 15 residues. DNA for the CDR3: TGTGCCAGCAGCAACAGGGGCCCGAACACCGGGGAGCTGTTTTTT. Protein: CASSNRGPNTGELFF.